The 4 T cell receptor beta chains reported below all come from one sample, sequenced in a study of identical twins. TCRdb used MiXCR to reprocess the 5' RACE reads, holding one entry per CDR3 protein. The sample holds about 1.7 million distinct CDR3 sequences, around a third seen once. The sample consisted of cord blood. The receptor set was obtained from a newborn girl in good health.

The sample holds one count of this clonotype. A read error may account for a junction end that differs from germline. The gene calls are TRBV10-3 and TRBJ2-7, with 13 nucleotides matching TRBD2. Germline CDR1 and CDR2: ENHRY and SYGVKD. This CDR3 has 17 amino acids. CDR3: CAISAGTSGTHSYGQYF. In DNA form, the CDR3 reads TGTGCCATCAGTGCTGGGACTAGCGGGACCCACTCCTACGGGCAGTACTTC.

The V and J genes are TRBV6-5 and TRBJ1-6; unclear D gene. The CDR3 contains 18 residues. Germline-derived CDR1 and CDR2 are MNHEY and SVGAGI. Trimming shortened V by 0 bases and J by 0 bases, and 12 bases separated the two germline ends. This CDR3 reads CASSYSGSPSSYNSPLHF. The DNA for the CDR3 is TGTGCCAGCAGTTACTCGGGCTCGCCCAGCTCCTATAATTCACCCCTCCACTTT.

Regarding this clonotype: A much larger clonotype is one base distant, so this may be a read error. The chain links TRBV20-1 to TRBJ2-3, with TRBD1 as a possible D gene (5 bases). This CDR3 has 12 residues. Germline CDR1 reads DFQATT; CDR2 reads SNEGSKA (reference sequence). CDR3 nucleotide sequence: TGCAGGTCCAGGGCTCTCTCAGATACGCACTATTTT. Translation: CRSRALSDTHYF.

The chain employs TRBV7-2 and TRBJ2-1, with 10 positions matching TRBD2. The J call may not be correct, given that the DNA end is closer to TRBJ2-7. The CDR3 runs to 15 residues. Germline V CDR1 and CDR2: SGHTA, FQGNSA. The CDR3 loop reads CASSLLAGEYNEQYF. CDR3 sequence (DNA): TGTGCCAGCAGCTTACTAGCGGGGGAATACAATGAGCAGTACTTC.